This TCR beta chain emerged from a study of blood T cell repertoires in COVID-19. In the study overall: Collection of acute and convalescent COVID-19 samples took place in the United States, Italy and Spain.

With V trimmed by 10 bases and J by 1 base, 9 bases remained unmatched. This CDR3 spans 15 amino acids. Germline values: CDR1 MGHDK, CDR2 SYGVNS. The table came from immunoSEQ multiplex PCR; TCRdb's copy has only in-frame clones and leaves some out. In the table there are tens of thousands of clones, more than 75% of which are singletons. The chain couples TRBV25-1 to TRBJ2-2; TRBD1 agrees at 7 bases. This TCR was recovered from a human donor with acute or convalescent COVID-19. The donor label of this sample is uncertain. Sample: peripheral blood. The CDR3 DNA reads as TGTGCCACCGAAGATGACAGGGAGAACACCGGGGAGCTGTTTTTT. It translates to CATEDDRENTGELFF.